This entry lists 9 T cell receptor beta chains sequenced from one sample in a study of blood T cell repertoires in COVID-19. The table came from immunoSEQ multiplex PCR; TCRdb's copy has only in-frame clones and leaves some out. The data hold around 100,000 clones, with 75% to 90% observed a single time. The sample taken for sequencing was peripheral blood. The receptors derive from a man in his 70s with acute or convalescent COVID-19.

This sequence joins TRBV7-9 and TRBJ1-4, with TRBD1 as a possible D gene (5 bases). Deletions cut 3 bases from V and 8 bases from J, with 13 bases between. The CDR3 is 14 residues long. Germline V gene data show CDR1 as SEHNR and CDR2 as FQNEAQ (reference sequence). The CDR3 sequence is CASSFGGNLEKLFF. CDR3 nucleotides: TGTGCCAGCAGCTTCGGGGGGAATTTAGAAAAACTGTTTTTT.

This sequence joins TRBV27 and TRBJ2-3; possible D gene TRBD2, 7 bases. CDR1 is MNHEY, CDR2 SMNVEV, per germline (reference sequence). The CDR3 has 13 amino acids. V shed 5 bases and J shed 9 bases, with 15 bases lying between them. CDR3 loop: CASSPRGRETQYF. The CDR3 nucleotides are TGTGCCAGCAGTCCTAGGGGGAGGGAAACGCAGTATTTT.

As to this clone: One end of the junction is discordant with germline, which a read error may explain. J is TRBJ2-5 and V is TRBV11-2, with 8 bases aligning to TRBD1. There are 15 residues in the CDR3. CDR1 is SGHAT and CDR2 is FQNNGV in the germline V gene. The CDR3 DNA follows: TGTGCCAGCACCTTAGGGGCCAGGGGGCCGGAGACCCAGTACTTC. Amino acid sequence: CASTLGARGPETQYF.

This clone has just a few counts. The V call is TRBV6-4, the J call TRBJ2-3, with TRBD2 as a possible D gene (6 bases). The germline V gene has CDR1 MRHNA and CDR2 SNTAGT. This CDR3 is built from 16 residues. V was pared by 3 bases and J by 2 bases, with 15 bases between. CDR3 DNA: TGTGCCAGCAGTGAAAATAGCGGCCAGCCCACAGATACGCAGTATTTT. Translation gives CASSENSGQPTDTQYF.

With respect to this clone: Different DNA sequences within this sample yield the same CDR3. V usage is TRBV6-5 and J usage is TRBJ1-4; 10 bases map to TRBD1. Germline V lookup: CDR1 MNHEY, CDR2 SVGAGI. V dropped 7 bases and J dropped 8; count of bases not matched to a gene: 7. This CDR3 is built from 14 residues. The CDR3 sequence: CASIRDRGGEKLFF. CDR3 nucleotides: TGTGCCAGCATTCGGGACAGGGGCGGCGAAAAACTGTTTTTT.

The chain carries TRBV4-1 and TRBJ2-1, with 8 bases identical to TRBD1. J lost 1 base, V lost 1 base, and 3 bases had no gene match. Germline-derived CDR1 and CDR2 are MGHRA and YSYEKL. The CDR3 is 16 residues long. The CDR3 is CASSQVGQGSYNEQFF. The DNA for the CDR3 is TGCGCCAGCAGCCAAGTAGGACAGGGATCCTACAATGAGCAGTTCTTC.

The rearrangement links TRBV9 to TRBJ2-1; 8 nucleotides line up with TRBD2. The CDR3 spans 14 residues. J was trimmed by 9 bases and V by 0 bases; bases with no gene match: 5. Germline values: CDR1 SGDLS, CDR2 YYNGEE. The CDR3 region is CASSVEAGAREQFF. In nucleotides, the CDR3 is TGTGCCAGCAGCGTAGAAGCGGGAGCGCGTGAGCAGTTCTTC.

This clone came up a few times. The CDR3: CASSDGAGNQPQHF. The CDR3 bases are TGTGCCAGCAGCGATGGGGCGGGCAATCAGCCCCAGCATTTT. This chain links TRBV7-8 with TRBJ1-5, with a tentative D call TRBD1 (5 bases). Germline V gene lookup returns CDR1 SGHVS and CDR2 FQNEAQ. The CDR3 is 14 residues long. Trimming cost V 5 bases and J 2 bases, with 10 bases left between them. Using reference TRBV7-8 and TRBJ1-5 for the parts outside the CDR3, the full variable domain is GAGVSQSPRYKVAKRGQDVALRCDPISGHVSLFWYQQALGQGPEFLTYFQNEAQLDKSGLPSDRFFAERPEGSVSTLKIQRTQQEDSAVYLCASSDGAGNQPQHFGDGTRLSIL.

The rearrangement uses TRBV14 and TRBJ1-1; D is undetermined. Germline V lookup: CDR1 SGHDN, CDR2 FVKESK. The CDR3 spans 15 residues. V lost 2 bases, J lost 1 base, and 11 bases lay in between. CDR3: CASSQTPGKNTEAFF. As DNA, the CDR3 is TGTGCCAGCAGCCAAACCCCAGGCAAGAACACTGAAGCTTTCTTT.